This T cell receptor (beta chain) was identified during a study of cytomegalovirus exposure and HLA in healthy donors. The wider study: One earlier analysis, a look at approximately 180 million T cells, found some 120 million unique TCR beta sequences.

Study results and caveats: An analysis was carried out at a later point. It showed that HLA-associated TCR beta chains were more clonally expanded than equally common non-associated chains. Because they were indistinguishable, some V segments, including TRBV6-2 and TRBV6-3, were excluded. TCR beta V- and J-gene trimming was later associated with a missense DCLRE1C variant.

Primers included in the PCR were 60 Vbeta and 13 Jbeta primers. Profiled with immunoSEQ multiplex PCR; TCRdb holds only in-frame clones, not every one. The sample records fewer than 200,000 clones, approximately 70% being singletons. With respect to this clone: The antigen is undetermined. Other DNA sequences in the same sample also yield this CDR3.

This CDR3 contains 13 residues. Germline V gene sequence: CDR1 MNHNY, CDR2 SVGAGI (reference sequence). The ends lost 7 bases at V and 3 bases at J; junction bases unmatched: 5. The V call is TRBV6-6, the J call TRBJ1-2; TRBD1 matches at 7 bases. This clonotype originated in a woman under 40 in good health and CMV-seronegative. Material for sequencing was PBMCs. The CDR3: CASNPTGDYGYTF. Written as DNA, the CDR3 is TGTGCCAGCAACCCTACAGGGGACTATGGCTACACCTTC.